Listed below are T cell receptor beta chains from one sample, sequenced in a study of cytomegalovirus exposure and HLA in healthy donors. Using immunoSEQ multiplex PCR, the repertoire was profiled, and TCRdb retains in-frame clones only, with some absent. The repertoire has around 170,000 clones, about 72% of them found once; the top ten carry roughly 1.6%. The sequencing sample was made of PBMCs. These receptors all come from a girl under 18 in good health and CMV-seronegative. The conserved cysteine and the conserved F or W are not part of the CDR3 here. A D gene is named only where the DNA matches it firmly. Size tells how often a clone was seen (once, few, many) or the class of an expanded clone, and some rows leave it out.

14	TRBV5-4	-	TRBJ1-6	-	ASSSRQGTYNSPLH
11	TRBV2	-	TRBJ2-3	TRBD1	ASPGQGRDTQY
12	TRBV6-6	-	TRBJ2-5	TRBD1	ASSYRTGVETQY
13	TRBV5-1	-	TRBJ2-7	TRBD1	ASSYGQGAYYEQY
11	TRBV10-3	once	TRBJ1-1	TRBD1	AALDRDRPEAF
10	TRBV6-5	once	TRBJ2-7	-	ATFDRRGEQY
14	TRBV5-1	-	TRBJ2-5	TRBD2	ASSSGGGGQLETQY
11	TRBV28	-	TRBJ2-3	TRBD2	AYSGGGTDTQY
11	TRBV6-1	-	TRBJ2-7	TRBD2	ATESGGAYEQY
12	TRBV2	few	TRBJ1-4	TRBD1	ASSDRVGGEKLF
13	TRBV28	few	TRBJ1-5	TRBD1	ASSPRGQGNQPQH
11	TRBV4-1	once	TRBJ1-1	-	ASSQEGYREAF
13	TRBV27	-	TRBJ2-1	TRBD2	ASSPGTSGNNEQF
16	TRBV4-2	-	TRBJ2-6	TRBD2	ASSQEAGGPPGANVLT
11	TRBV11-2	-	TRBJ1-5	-	ASSLSGNQPQH
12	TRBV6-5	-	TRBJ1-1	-	ASSYSRRGTEAF
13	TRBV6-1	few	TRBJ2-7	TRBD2	ASSEDSGGPYEQY
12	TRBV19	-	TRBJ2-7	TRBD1	ASSIGDSSYEQY
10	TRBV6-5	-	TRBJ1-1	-	ASRRGGTEAF
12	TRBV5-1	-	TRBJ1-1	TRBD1	ASSSDRVGTEAF
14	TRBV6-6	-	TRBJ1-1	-	ASSTPRGGRNTEAF
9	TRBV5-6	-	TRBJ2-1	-	ASSLGLGQF
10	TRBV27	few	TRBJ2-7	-	ASSRSSYEQY